One and the same sample provided the 32 T cell receptor beta chains below, sequenced in a study of blood T cells in healthy people across ages. Alongside a J-beta primer mix, a sample-barcoded 5' primer served in a second PCR lasting roughly 7 to 12 cycles. Each CDR3 protein is one row after TCRdb ran MiXCR on the 5' RACE reads. The table records over 1,500,000 distinct CDR3 sequences, about 50% of them present only once. Sequencing used blood. These receptors were obtained from a woman aged 35 to 49 in good health.

This clonotype was counted only a few times. V is TRBV20-1 and J is TRBJ2-5, with D uncertain. CDR3 length: 14 residues. The V end was cut by 2 bases, the J end by 2 bases, with 12 bases between. Germline-derived CDR1 and CDR2 are DFQATT and SNEGSKA (reference sequence). The CDR3 sequence is CSARPVGRQETQYF. The CDR3 DNA is TGCAGTGCTAGACCCGTAGGGCGGCAAGAGACCCAGTACTTC.

The genes are TRBV14 and TRBJ1-6; D unclear. The CDR3 has 13 residues. From germline, CDR1 is SGHDN and CDR2 FVKESK. V lost 4 bases and J 8 bases, leaving 9 bases between the germline ends. The chain's CDR3 is CASSREGYSPLHF. The CDR3 DNA sequence: TGTGCCAGCAGCCGAGAAGGGTATTCACCCCTCCACTTT. The full variable domain, completed using reference TRBV14 and TRBJ1-6, is EAGVTQFPSHSVIEKGQTVTLRCDPISGHDNLYWYRRVMGKEIKFLLHFVKESKQDESGMPNNRFLAERTGGTYSTLKVQPAELEDSGVYFCASSREGYSPLHFGNGTRLTVT.

This chain uses TRBV9 with TRBJ2-7; possible D gene TRBD1, 6 bases. This CDR3 is built from 14 residues. Germline-derived CDR1 and CDR2 are SGDLS and YYNGEE. V lost 3 bases and J lost 1, with 11 bases in between. CDR3 amino acids: CASSGDTSSYEQYF. The CDR3 DNA reads as TGTGCCAGCAGCGGGGACACCTCTTCCTACGAGCAGTACTTC.

As regards this clonotype: This could be a read error, since a much larger clone is one nucleotide away. The chain uses TRBV16 and TRBJ1-2; 9 bases agree with TRBD1. The V gene's germline CDR1 is KGHSY and CDR2 FQNENV. The CDR3 has 14 residues. CDR3 loop: CAGSPGTGIYGYTF. CDR3 coding DNA: TGTGCCGGCAGCCCCGGGACAGGGATCTATGGCTACACCTTC. Full variable domain (rest looked up from reference TRBV16 and TRBJ1-2): GEEVAQTPKHLVRGEGQKAKLYCAPIKGHSYVFWYQQVLKNEFKFLISFQNENVFDETGMPKERFSAKCLPNSPCSLEIQATKLEDSAVYFCAGSPGTGIYGYTFGSGTRLTVV.

V is TRBV20-1 and J is TRBJ2-5; D is uncertain. Germline-derived CDR1 and CDR2 are DFQATT and SNEGSKA (reference sequence). CDR3 length: 11 amino acids. V was shortened by 3 bases and J by 5 bases, with 7 bases between the two germline ends. In DNA form, the CDR3 reads TGCAGTGCTAGTTTGTTGGAGACCCAGTACTTC. Amino acid sequence: CSASLLETQYF.

This clonotype has only a few counts. The rearrangement joins TRBV28 to TRBJ2-5; D remains ambiguous. This CDR3 region has 16 residues. Germline CDR1 reads MDHEN; CDR2 reads SYDVKM. V was trimmed by 3 bases and J by 0 bases, leaving 14 bases between them. The DNA of the CDR3 is TGTGCCAGCAGTTTCGATGGGTCGGAGAACCAAGAGACCCAGTACTTC. Protein: CASSFDGSENQETQYF.

V and J are TRBV6-5 and TRBJ2-1, with unresolved D. The germline CDR1 and CDR2 sequences are MNHEY and SVGAGI. The ends were cut back, 9 bases at V and 3 bases at J, with 9 bases in the middle. The CDR3 is 12 residues long. The CDR3 DNA reads TGTGCCAGTCGAATAGGCTACAATGAGCAGTTCTTC. This gives the protein CASRIGYNEQFF.

The rearrangement uses TRBV6-5 and TRBJ1-2, with a tentative D call TRBD1 (5 bases). Trimming pared 5 bases from V and 5 bases from J, leaving 15 bases between. Germline values: CDR1 MNHEY, CDR2 SVGAGI. The CDR3 extends over 14 amino acids. The CDR3 loop reads CASSKGFGGYGYTF. In DNA form, the CDR3 reads TGTGCCAGCAGTAAGGGGTTCGGGGGTTATGGCTACACCTTC.

This clonotype showed up just a few times. The J gene is TRBJ2-5, the V gene TRBV2; D remains ambiguous. CDR3 size: 10 residues. V was trimmed by 7 bases and J by 4 bases, leaving 4 bases between them. Germline CDR1 and CDR2: SNHLY and FYNNEI. The CDR3 coding sequence is TGTGCCAGCAAACTAGAGACCCAGTACTTC. Translating it yields CASKLETQYF.

Concerning this clonotype: An end of the junction differs from the germline gene, which may be a read error. The V and J genes are TRBV11-1 and TRBJ2-5; D possibly corresponds to TRBD1 (6 bases). The end of the DNA is better explained by TRBJ2-7, so the J call may be wrong. This CDR3 has 13 residues. The germline gives CDR1 SGHAT, CDR2 FQDESV (reference sequence). The CDR3 nucleotides read TGCGCCAGCAGCCCAGGGGCACAGTACGAGCAGTACTTC. It is translated as CASSPGAQYEQYF.

This clonotype was recorded a few times. The chain employs TRBV10-3 and TRBJ2-7; D is possibly TRBD1 (6 bases). Trimming cost V 0 bases and J 2 bases, with 14 bases left between them. The germline gives CDR1 ENHRY, CDR2 SYGVKD. CDR3 length equals 16 residues. The CDR3 protein is CAISESGRRGTYEQYF. In DNA form, the CDR3 reads TGTGCCATCAGTGAGTCGGGACGAAGGGGGACCTACGAGCAGTACTTC.

This clonotype has a single count. V usage is TRBV10-3 and J usage is TRBJ1-1; D gene unclear. The CDR3 sequence is 13 residues long. Between the trimmed V and J ends, which lost 5 bases and 5 bases, there was a span of 12 bases. The germline V gene encodes CDR1 ENHRY and CDR2 SYGVKD. The CDR3 nucleotides are TGTGCCATCAGTTCCTCGGGAGGGACTGAAGCTTTCTTT. It yields the protein CAISSSGGTEAFF.

In DNA form, the CDR3 reads TGTGCCAGCAGCTTAGATCAGTCGGGTTCTTATTCACCCCTCCACTTT. Protein: CASSLDQSGSYSPLHF. The J gene is TRBJ1-6, the V gene TRBV11-2, with D uncertain. Trimming cost V 0 bases and J 8 bases, with 14 bases left between them. Germline V CDR1 and CDR2: SGHAT, FQNNGV. The CDR3 length is 16 residues.

This chain connects TRBV6-2 or TRBV6-3 to TRBJ1-2, with D unclear. Trimming removed 4 bases from V and 5 bases from J, with 17 bases in between. In germline, CDR1 is MNHEY, CDR2 SVGEGT. The CDR3 is made up of 15 amino acids. CDR3 amino acids: CASSSLGRGEYGYTF. The CDR3 DNA reads as TGTGCCAGCAGTTCCCTCGGACGAGGCGAGTATGGCTACACCTTC.

Only a few counts were recorded for this clonotype. The rearrangement links TRBV12-3 or TRBV12-4 to TRBJ1-6; 9 bases align to TRBD1. The V gene end was trimmed by 8 bases and the J gene end by 7 bases; junction bases not matched to a gene: 3. The CDR3 has 13 residues. DNA of the CDR3: TGTGCCAGCCGGGACAGGGTCAATTCACCCCTCCACTTT. This translates into CASRDRVNSPLHF.

This sequence joins TRBV7-9 and TRBJ2-4; either TRBD1 or TRBD2 may fit D (5 bases each). Trimming shortened V by 0 bases and J by 5 bases, and 8 bases separated the two germline ends. The CDR3 contains 14 residues. CDR1 SEHNR and CDR2 FQNEAQ come from the germline V gene (reference sequence). CDR3 sequence reads: CASSLAGDENIQYF. CDR3 bases: TGTGCCAGCAGCTTAGCAGGGGACGAAAACATTCAGTACTTC. The full variable domain, its missing parts supplied by reference TRBV7-9 and TRBJ2-4, is DTGVSQNPRHKITKRGQNVTFRCDPISEHNRLYWYRQTLGQGPEFLTYFQNEAQLEKSRLLSDRFSAERPKGSFSTLEIQRTEQGDSAMYLCASSLAGDENIQYFGAGTRLSVL.

This sequence joins TRBV20-1 and TRBJ2-1; TRBD1 is a possible D gene (5 bases). V dropped 6 bases and J dropped 4 bases, with 19 bases sitting between them. Germline CDR1 is DFQATT and CDR2 is SNEGSKA (reference sequence). This CDR3 comprises 15 residues. The CDR3 protein is CSASQSRQSYNEQFF. The CDR3 coding sequence is TGCAGTGCCAGTCAATCCCGACAGAGTTACAATGAGCAGTTCTTC.

The chain joins TRBV7-3 to TRBJ2-5, with D possibly matching TRBD2 (7 bases). In germline, CDR1 is SGHTA, CDR2 FQGTGA. This CDR3 region has 17 residues. V was pared by 5 bases and J by 11 bases, with 30 bases between. The CDR3: CASSHPGGQPGGNQQYF. CDR3 nucleotides: TGTGCCAGCAGCCACCCCGGGGGGCAGCCTGGGGGAAATCAGCAGTACTTC.

The V call is TRBV3-1, the J call TRBJ1-4, with D unresolved. The length of the CDR3 is 15 residues. Trimming stripped 3 bases from V and 0 bases from J, with 8 bases between. Germline V gene data show CDR1 as LGHDT and CDR2 as YNNKEL (reference sequence). As DNA, the CDR3 is TGTGCCAGCAGCCAGGACGGCTCAACTAATGAAAAACTGTTTTTT. This codes for CASSQDGSTNEKLFF.

The table lists this clonotype with many counts. The chain links TRBV6-2 or TRBV6-3 to TRBJ2-5; D is unresolved. The CDR3 runs 14 residues. V lost 3 bases, J lost 1 base, and 9 bases lay in between. Germline V lookup: CDR1 MNHEY, CDR2 SVGEGT. In nucleotides, the CDR3 is TGTGCCAGCAGTTATGCCTCGCGCCAAGAGACCCAGTACTTC. As protein: CASSYASRQETQYF.

Only a few counts were recorded for this clonotype. The V call is TRBV5-1, the J call TRBJ2-5, with TRBD1 as a possible D gene (6 bases). The DNA end lines up better with TRBJ2-7; the J call may be wrong. The germline gives CDR1 SGHRS, CDR2 YFSETQ. This CDR3 has 17 residues. The CDR3 DNA reads TGCGCCAGCAGCTATACCACTACAGGGTCCCCCGACTACGAGCAGTACTTC. Translated: CASSYTTTGSPDYEQYF.

The count of this clonotype is one. The gene calls are TRBV6-5 and TRBJ1-2, with D uncertain. The germline V and J ends were trimmed by 11 bases and 4 bases, with 20 bases remaining between them. Per germline, CDR1 MNHEY and CDR2 SVGAGI. The length of the CDR3 is 14 residues. CDR3 in DNA: TGTGCCTGCCACGGAGGGCCCCCAACCTATGGCTACACCTTC. Amino acids: CACHGGPPTYGYTF.

This clonotype was observed a few times. V is TRBV29-1 and J is TRBJ2-1, with D possibly being TRBD2 (6 bases). V shed 1 base and J shed 5 bases, with 9 bases lying between them. The CDR3 loop spans 13 amino acids. Germline V gene data show CDR1 as SQVTM and CDR2 as ANQGSEA. DNA of the CDR3: TGCAGCGTTGAAGGACTAGGACACAATGAGCAGTTCTTC. Encoded protein: CSVEGLGHNEQFF.

This clonotype was recorded a few times. V is TRBV6-1 and J is TRBJ2-7; possibly TRBD1 or TRBD2 for D (5 bases each). The CDR3 runs to 15 residues. Trimming cost V 1 base and J 4 bases, with 14 bases left between them. Per germline, CDR1 MNHNS and CDR2 SASEGT. DNA for the CDR3: TGTGCCAGCAGTGAAGGATCCCGGGACGGGTACGAGCAGTACTTC. It is translated as CASSEGSRDGYEQYF.

This sequence joins TRBV6-1 and TRBJ2-5; D may match TRBD1 or TRBD2 (5 bases each). The CDR3 sequence is 16 residues long. The germline V gene encodes CDR1 MNHNS and CDR2 SASEGT. V shed 6 bases and J shed 4 bases, with 21 bases lying between them. CDR3 coding DNA: TGTGCCAGCAGGGCCAACGGGGCAATCGCGGGAGAGACCCAGTACTTC. It translates to CASRANGAIAGETQYF.

The CDR3 spells CASSLEGMRDTEAFF. The CDR3 DNA sequence: TGCGCCAGCAGCTTGGAGGGAATGCGAGACACTGAAGCTTTCTTT. The chain carries TRBV5-1 and TRBJ1-1; D gene uncertain. The V gene lost 0 bases and the J gene lost 3 bases, with 12 bases spanning the gap. The CDR3 sequence is 15 residues long. Per the germline V gene, CDR1 is SGHRS and CDR2 is YFSETQ.

Comments on this clonotype: With a much larger clone just one base away, this may be a read error. V is TRBV20-1 and J is TRBJ2-7, with a possible D match to TRBD1 (6 bases). The CDR3 spans 13 residues. CDR1 is DFQATT, CDR2 SNEGSKA, per germline (reference sequence). Trimming shortened V by 1 base and J by 0 bases, and 7 bases separated the two germline ends. CDR3 DNA: TGCAGTGCTAGAGGGGACAACTCCTACGAGCAGTACTTC. Protein: CSARGDNSYEQYF.

On this clonotype itself: Mismatch with germline at one junction end may stem from a read error. The rearrangement links TRBV3-1 to TRBJ2-5; D is possibly TRBD1 (6 bases). Germline CDR1 reads LGHDT; CDR2 reads YNNKEL (reference sequence). The CDR3 sequence is 16 residues long. The CDR3 region is CASSPPTGFAMETRYF. CDR3 coding DNA: TGTGCCAGCAGCCCCCCAACAGGGTTCGCGATGGAGACCCGGTACTTC.

The chain joins TRBV5-1 to TRBJ1-4; D not certain. Germline V gene lookup returns CDR1 SGHRS and CDR2 YFSETQ. Trimming took off 0 bases at V and 3 bases at J, with 12 bases between the two ends. The CDR3 covers 16 residues. CDR3 amino acids: CASSLGRGGPNEKLFF. The CDR3 nucleotides are TGCGCCAGCAGCTTGGGTCGGGGAGGCCCTAATGAAAAACTGTTTTTT.

This rearrangement joins TRBV5-6 to TRBJ1-2, with D uncertain. With 0 bases removed from V and 6 bases from J, the gap between germline ends came to 12 bases. The length of the CDR3 is 14 residues. Germline CDR1 SGHDT, CDR2 YYEEEE. DNA of the CDR3: TGTGCCAGCAGCTTGGTGGCCGGGGAACATGGCTACACCTTC. This sequence encodes CASSLVAGEHGYTF.

The chain recombines TRBV7-8 with TRBJ2-3; 13 nucleotides line up with TRBD2. Looked up from germline, CDR1 is SGHVS and CDR2 is FQNEAQ. The J segment lost 2 bases and the V segment lost 5 bases, leaving 7 bases of the junction unmatched. This CDR3 is built from 17 residues. CDR3 bases: TGTGCCAGCAGCCCGACTAGCGGGGGGCCTGTCACAGATACGCAGTATTTT. Amino acid sequence: CASSPTSGGPVTDTQYF.

The rearrangement links TRBV27 to TRBJ2-3; D is unresolved. Germline V CDR1 and CDR2: MNHEY, SMNVEV (reference sequence). V lost 7 bases to trimming and J lost 2 bases, with 10 bases between them. The CDR3 totals 13 residues. This CDR3 is CASKSPITDTQYF. DNA of the CDR3: TGTGCCAGCAAATCGCCGATCACAGATACGCAGTATTTT.